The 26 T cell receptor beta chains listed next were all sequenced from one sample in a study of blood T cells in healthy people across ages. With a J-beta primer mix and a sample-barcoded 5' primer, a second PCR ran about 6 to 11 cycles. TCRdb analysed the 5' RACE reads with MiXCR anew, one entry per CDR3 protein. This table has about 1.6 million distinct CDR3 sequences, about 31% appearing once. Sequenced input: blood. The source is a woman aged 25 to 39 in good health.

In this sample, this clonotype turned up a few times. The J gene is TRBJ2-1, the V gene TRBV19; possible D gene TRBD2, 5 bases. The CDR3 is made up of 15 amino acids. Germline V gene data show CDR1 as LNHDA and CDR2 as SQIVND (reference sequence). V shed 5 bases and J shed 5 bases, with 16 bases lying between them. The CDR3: CASSPVGRSHNEQFF. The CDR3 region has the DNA TGTGCCAGTAGTCCGGTGGGGAGATCACACAATGAGCAGTTCTTC.

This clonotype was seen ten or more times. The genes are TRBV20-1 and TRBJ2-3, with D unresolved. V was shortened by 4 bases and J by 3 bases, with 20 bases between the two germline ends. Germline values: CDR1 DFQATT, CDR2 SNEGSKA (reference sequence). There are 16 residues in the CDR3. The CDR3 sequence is CSANPRFPYRTDTQYF. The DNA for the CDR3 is TGCAGTGCTAACCCCCGGTTCCCCTATCGAACAGATACGCAGTATTTT.

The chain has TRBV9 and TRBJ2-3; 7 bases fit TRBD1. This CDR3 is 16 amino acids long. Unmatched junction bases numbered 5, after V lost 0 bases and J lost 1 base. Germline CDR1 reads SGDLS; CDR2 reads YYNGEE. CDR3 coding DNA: TGTGCCAGCAGCGTAGGCTGGCAGGGGGGCACAGATACGCAGTATTTT. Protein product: CASSVGWQGGTDTQYF.

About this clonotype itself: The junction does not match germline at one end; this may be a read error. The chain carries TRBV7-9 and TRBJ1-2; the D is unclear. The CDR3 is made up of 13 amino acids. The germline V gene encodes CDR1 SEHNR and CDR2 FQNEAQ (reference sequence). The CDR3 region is CASSSEIGYGHTF. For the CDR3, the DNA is TGTGCCAGCAGCTCGGAGATTGGCTATGGCCACACCTTC.

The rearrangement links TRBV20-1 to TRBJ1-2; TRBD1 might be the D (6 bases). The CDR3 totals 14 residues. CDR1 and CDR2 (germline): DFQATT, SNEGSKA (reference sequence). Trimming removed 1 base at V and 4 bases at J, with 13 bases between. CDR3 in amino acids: CSARGSDSFYGYTF. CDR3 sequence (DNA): TGCAGTGCTAGAGGTTCGGACAGTTTCTATGGCTACACCTTC.

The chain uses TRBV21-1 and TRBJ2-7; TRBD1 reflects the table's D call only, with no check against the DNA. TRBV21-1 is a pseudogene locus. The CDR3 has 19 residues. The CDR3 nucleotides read TGTGCCAGCAGCCTCCAAACCGGGGGTGACACTAGGAGCTCCTACGAGCAGTACTTC. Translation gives CASSLQTGGDTRSSYEQYF.

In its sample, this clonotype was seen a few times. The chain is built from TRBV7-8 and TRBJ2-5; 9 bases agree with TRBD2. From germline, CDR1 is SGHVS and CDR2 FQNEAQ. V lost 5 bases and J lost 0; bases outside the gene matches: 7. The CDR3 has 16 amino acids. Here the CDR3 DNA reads TGTGCCAGCAGCCCCGGACTAGCGACGTACCAAGAGACCCAGTACTTC. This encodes CASSPGLATYQETQYF.

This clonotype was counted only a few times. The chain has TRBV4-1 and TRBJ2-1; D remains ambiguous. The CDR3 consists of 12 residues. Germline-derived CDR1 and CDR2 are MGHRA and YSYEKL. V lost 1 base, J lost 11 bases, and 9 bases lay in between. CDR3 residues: CASSQVGWKQFF. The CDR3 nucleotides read TGCGCCAGCAGCCAAGTAGGGTGGAAGCAGTTCTTC.

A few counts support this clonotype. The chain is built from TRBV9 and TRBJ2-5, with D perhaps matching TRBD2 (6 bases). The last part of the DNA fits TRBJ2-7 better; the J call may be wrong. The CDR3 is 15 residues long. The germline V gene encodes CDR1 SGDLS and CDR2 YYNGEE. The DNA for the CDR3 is TGTGCCAGCAGCCCAGCCGGGAGACCTGCGTCCGAGCAGTACTTC. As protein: CASSPAGRPASEQYF.

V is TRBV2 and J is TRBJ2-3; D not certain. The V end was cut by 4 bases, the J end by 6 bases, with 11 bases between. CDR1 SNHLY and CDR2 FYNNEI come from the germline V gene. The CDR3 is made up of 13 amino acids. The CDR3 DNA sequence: TGTGCCAGCAGTGCAAGATTCAGGGATACGCAGTATTTT. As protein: CASSARFRDTQYF.

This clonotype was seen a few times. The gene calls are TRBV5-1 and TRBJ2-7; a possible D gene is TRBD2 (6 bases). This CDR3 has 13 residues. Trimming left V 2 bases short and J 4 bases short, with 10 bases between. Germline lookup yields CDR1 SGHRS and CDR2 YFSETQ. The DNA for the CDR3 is TGCGCCAGCAGCTTTGACAGCGGGTACGAGCAGTACTTC. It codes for CASSFDSGYEQYF.

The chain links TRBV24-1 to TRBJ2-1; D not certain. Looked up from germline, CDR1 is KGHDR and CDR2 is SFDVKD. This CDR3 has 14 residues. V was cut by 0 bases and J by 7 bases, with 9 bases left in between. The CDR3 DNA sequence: TGTGCCACCAGTGATTTGCGGGCCGGGAATGAGCAGTTCTTC. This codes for CATSDLRAGNEQFF.

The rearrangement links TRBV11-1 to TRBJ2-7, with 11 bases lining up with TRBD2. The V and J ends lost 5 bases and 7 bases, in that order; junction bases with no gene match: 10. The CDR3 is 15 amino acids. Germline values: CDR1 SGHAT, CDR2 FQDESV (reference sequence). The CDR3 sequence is CASSPTSGSMSEQYF. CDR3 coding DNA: TGTGCCAGCAGCCCAACTAGCGGGAGCATGTCAGAGCAGTACTTC.

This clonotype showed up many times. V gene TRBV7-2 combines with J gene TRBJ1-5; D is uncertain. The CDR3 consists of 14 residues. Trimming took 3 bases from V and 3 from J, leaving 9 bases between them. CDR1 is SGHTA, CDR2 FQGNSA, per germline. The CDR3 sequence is CASSFTALNQPQHF. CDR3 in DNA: TGTGCCAGCAGCTTCACAGCCCTCAATCAGCCCCAGCATTTT.

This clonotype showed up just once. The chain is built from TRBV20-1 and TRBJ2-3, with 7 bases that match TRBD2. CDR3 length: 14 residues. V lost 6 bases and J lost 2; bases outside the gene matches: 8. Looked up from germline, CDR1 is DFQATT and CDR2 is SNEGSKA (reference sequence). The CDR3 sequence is CSASGSGTTDTQYF. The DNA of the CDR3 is TGCAGTGCCAGCGGAAGCGGGACCACAGATACGCAGTATTTT.

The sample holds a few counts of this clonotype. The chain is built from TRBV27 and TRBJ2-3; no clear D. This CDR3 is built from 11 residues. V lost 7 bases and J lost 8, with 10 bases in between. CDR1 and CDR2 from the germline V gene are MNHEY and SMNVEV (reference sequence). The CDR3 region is CASILGGTQYF. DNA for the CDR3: TGTGCCAGCATTCTCGGTGGTACGCAGTATTTT.

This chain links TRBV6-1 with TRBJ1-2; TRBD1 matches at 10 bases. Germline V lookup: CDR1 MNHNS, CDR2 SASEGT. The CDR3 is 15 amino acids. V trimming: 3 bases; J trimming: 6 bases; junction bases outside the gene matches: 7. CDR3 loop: CASSDSGTGVNGYTF. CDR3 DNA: TGTGCCAGCAGTGACAGCGGGACAGGGGTAAATGGCTACACCTTC.

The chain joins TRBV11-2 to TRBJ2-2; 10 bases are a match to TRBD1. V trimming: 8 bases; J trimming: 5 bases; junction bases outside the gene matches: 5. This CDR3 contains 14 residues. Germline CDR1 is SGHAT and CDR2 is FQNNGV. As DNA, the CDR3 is TGTGCCAGCGGGGCGGACAGGGGGACCGGGGAGCTGTTTTTT. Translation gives CASGADRGTGELFF.

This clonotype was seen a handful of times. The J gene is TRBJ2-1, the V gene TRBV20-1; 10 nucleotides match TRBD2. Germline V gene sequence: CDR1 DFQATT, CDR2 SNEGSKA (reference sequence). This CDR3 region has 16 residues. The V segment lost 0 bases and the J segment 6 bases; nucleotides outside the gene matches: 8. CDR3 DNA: TGCAGTGCTAGAGATCCAAGGGCTAGCGGGGGCAATGAGCAGTTCTTC. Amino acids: CSARDPRASGGNEQFF.

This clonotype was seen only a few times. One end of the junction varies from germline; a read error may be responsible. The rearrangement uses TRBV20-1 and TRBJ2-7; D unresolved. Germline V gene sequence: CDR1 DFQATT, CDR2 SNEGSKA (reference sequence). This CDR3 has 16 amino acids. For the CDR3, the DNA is TGCAGTGCTGGAGATAAGTGGGCAGTCCCCTCCTACGAGCAGTACTTC. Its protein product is CSAGDKWAVPSYEQYF.

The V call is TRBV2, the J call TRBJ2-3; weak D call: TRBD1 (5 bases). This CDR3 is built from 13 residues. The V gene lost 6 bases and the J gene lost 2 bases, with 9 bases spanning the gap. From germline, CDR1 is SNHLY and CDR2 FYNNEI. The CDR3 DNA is TGTGCCAGCAGGGGGCCCTACACAGATACGCAGTATTTT. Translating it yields CASRGPYTDTQYF.

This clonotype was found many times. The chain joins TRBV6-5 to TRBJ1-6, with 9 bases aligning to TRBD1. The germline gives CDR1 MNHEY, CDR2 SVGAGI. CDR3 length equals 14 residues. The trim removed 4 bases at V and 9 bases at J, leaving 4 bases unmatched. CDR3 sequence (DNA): TGTGCCAGCAGTTGGGGACAGGGTGGTTCACCCCTCCACTTT. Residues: CASSWGQGGSPLHF.

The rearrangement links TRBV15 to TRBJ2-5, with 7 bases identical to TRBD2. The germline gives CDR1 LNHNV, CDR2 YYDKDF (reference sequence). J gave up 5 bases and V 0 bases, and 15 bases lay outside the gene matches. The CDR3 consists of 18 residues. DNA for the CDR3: TGTGCCACCAGCAGAGATCCCCTAAGAGGGCGGGAGAGTGAGACCCAGTACTTC. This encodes CATSRDPLRGRESETQYF.

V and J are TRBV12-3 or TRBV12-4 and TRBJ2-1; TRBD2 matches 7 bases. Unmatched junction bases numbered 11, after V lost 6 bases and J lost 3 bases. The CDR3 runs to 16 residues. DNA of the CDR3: TGTGCCAGCAGCCCTTGGGCTAGCGGATACTACAATGAGCAGTTCTTC. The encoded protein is CASSPWASGYYNEQFF.

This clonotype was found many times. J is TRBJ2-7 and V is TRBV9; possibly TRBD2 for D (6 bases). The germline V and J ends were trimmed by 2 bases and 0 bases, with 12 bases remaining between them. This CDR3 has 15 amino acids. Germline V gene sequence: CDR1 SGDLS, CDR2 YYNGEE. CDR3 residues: CASSVGAGSSYEQYF. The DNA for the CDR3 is TGTGCCAGCAGCGTGGGAGCGGGTTCCTCCTACGAGCAGTACTTC.

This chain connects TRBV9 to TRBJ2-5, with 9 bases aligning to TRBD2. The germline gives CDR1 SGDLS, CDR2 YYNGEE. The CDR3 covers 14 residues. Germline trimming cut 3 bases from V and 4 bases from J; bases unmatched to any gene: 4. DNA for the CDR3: TGTGCCAGCAGCGCCCTAGCGGGAAGAGAGACCCAGTACTTC. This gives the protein CASSALAGRETQYF.